Below are 11 T cell receptor beta chains sequenced from a single sample in a study of OX40 agonist ivuxolimab in advanced cancers. Measured with immunoSEQ multiplex PCR; TCRdb has only the in-frame clones, and not every one. The sample comprises tens of thousands of clones, 65% to 90% of which are singletons, and around a quarter rests with the top ten. Sequencing used CD4+ or CD8+ T cells sorted from blood, obtained in a trial of the OX40 agonist ivuxolimab. The receptor source for this set is an adult with an advanced solid tumor such as melanoma, head and neck, liver or kidney cancer.

V gene TRBV10-3 combines with J gene TRBJ1-2, with a weak D call TRBD1 (5 bases). This CDR3 contains 17 residues. Germline lookup yields CDR1 ENHRY and CDR2 SYGVKD. Trimming stripped 7 bases from V and 8 bases from J, with 29 bases between. The DNA for the CDR3 is TGTGCCATCAACCTTGGGACGATAGCAGGAGGCCGTAGAGGCTACACCTTC. Translating it yields CAINLGTIAGGRRGYTF.

This clone appeared a single time. The rearrangement uses TRBV5-1 and TRBJ2-2; a possible D gene is TRBD2 (5 bases). CDR1 is SGHRS and CDR2 is YFSETQ in the germline V gene. This CDR3 comprises 17 residues. Trimming pared 6 bases from V and 0 bases from J, leaving 18 bases between. This CDR3 reads CASMLWVALANTGELFF. For the CDR3, the DNA is TGCGCCAGCATGTTGTGGGTAGCGCTCGCGAACACCGGGGAGCTGTTTTTT.

Of note for this clone: At one end, the junction sequence differs from germline, possibly due to a read error. The V call is TRBV19, the J call TRBJ2-6; 11 positions match TRBD1. This CDR3 spans 17 amino acids. Germline V gene sequence: CDR1 LNHDA, CDR2 SQIVND (reference sequence). In nucleotides, the CDR3 is TGTGCCAGTAGTACTCGGACAGGGGGCCCTGGGGCCAACGTCCTAACTTTC. Encoded protein: CASSTRTGGPGANVLTF.

This chain uses TRBV6-1 with TRBJ2-7, with 7 bases matching TRBD2. Germline V gene data show CDR1 as MNHNS and CDR2 as SASEGT. This CDR3 is built from 14 residues. V was clipped by 7 bases and J by 2 bases; unmatched bases: 8. The CDR3 DNA sequence: TGTGCCAGCATGGGGGACTACAACCCCTACGAGCAGTACTTC. Its protein is CASMGDYNPYEQYF.

The chain employs TRBV6-6 and TRBJ2-2; D gene unclear. V lost 4 bases to trimming and J lost 0 bases, with 12 bases between them. The CDR3 runs to 16 residues. Germline V lookup: CDR1 MNHNY, CDR2 SVGAGI (reference sequence). The CDR3 loop reads CASSSLGRTNTGELFF. CDR3 coding DNA: TGTGCCAGCAGTTCCCTAGGACGGACGAACACCGGGGAGCTGTTTTTT.

J is TRBJ2-6 and V is TRBV30, with TRBD2 matching over 11 bases. V dropped 4 bases and J dropped 1; count of bases not matched to a gene: 3. The CDR3 is made up of 16 amino acids. The germline V gene has CDR1 GTSNPN and CDR2 SVGIG (reference sequence). The CDR3 nucleotides are TGTGCCTGGATGACTAGCGGGGATTCTGGGGCCAACGTCCTGACTTTC. Amino acid sequence: CAWMTSGDSGANVLTF.

The chain employs TRBV11-3 and TRBJ2-2; D remains ambiguous. CDR3 length equals 12 residues. V was cut by 5 bases and J by 2 bases, with 3 bases left in between. Germline CDR1 and CDR2: SGHNT and YENEEA. DNA for the CDR3: TGTGCCAGCAGCCTAAACACCGGGGAGCTGTTTTTT. Protein sequence: CASSLNTGELFF.

V usage is TRBV28 and J usage is TRBJ2-6; TRBD1 matches 7 bases. This CDR3 is 14 amino acids long. Germline-derived CDR1 and CDR2 are MDHEN and SYDVKM. The ends lost 8 bases at V and 4 bases at J; junction bases unmatched: 5. For the CDR3, the DNA is TGTGCCAGCGACAGGGCAGGGGGGGCCAACGTCCTGACTTTC. Its protein product is CASDRAGGANVLTF.

The chain joins TRBV28 to TRBJ2-1; a weak D match, TRBD2 (6 bases). The germline gives CDR1 MDHEN, CDR2 SYDVKM. The length of the CDR3 is 14 residues. Trimming stripped 6 bases from V and 8 bases from J, with 17 bases between. The CDR3 DNA reads as TGTGCCAGCAGCAGGTCCCTGCGGGGCGATGAGCAGTTCTTC. It translates to CASSRSLRGDEQFF. The full variable domain, with the rest looked up from reference TRBV28 and TRBJ2-1, is DVKVTQSSRYLVKRTGEKVFLECVQDMDHENMFWYRQDPGLGLRLIYFSYDVKMKEKGDIPEGYSVSREKKERFSLILESASTNQTSMYLCASSRSLRGDEQFFGPGTRLTVL.

J is TRBJ1-5 and V is TRBV4-1; D not certain. The germline V gene encodes CDR1 MGHRA and CDR2 YSYEKL. The ends were cut back, 1 base at V and 1 base at J, with 8 bases in the middle. The CDR3 has 15 amino acids. The CDR3 region has the DNA TGCGCCAGCAGCCAAGTGGGGAAAAGCAATCAGCCCCAGCATTTT. Translating gives CASSQVGKSNQPQHF.

The chain joins TRBV6-6 to TRBJ1-3, with D unresolved. The CDR3 runs to 14 residues. The germline gives CDR1 MNHNY, CDR2 SVGAGI (reference sequence). V was clipped by 6 bases and J by 0 bases, with 9 bases between them. This CDR3 is CASSRLLSGNTIYF. In DNA, the CDR3 is TGTGCCAGCAGCAGGCTACTCTCTGGAAACACCATATATTTT.